A selection of T cell receptor beta chains follows, all from one sample in a study of T cells after posttransplantation cyclophosphamide. The method was immunoSEQ multiplex PCR; TCRdb's version includes in-frame clones alone and lacks a portion of them. The sample contains tens of thousands of clones, 80% to 95% of which appear only once. Specimen: PBMCs, collected 55 to 70 days after allogeneic stem cell transplant with posttransplant cyclophosphamide. These receptors originate from a male patient aged 55-69 years who received an allogeneic stem cell transplant from a related donor and was CMV-positive. Some of the T cells may derive from the graft donor. Both conserved end residues are trimmed from each CDR3. Each record gives: J gene, D gene, clone size, V gene, CDR3 protein. D genes are given only for firm matches. Clone size is stated in some rows and not others, as once, few, many or a class when expanded.

>TRBJ2-2|NA|NA|TRBV27
ASSPGMAIENTGELF
>TRBJ1-1|NA|NA|TRBV6-5
ASRSPGTWEAF
>TRBJ1-2|TRBD1|once|TRBV25-1
ASSELTGGFYGYT
>TRBJ1-2|TRBD1|NA|TRBV7-2
ASSLAQGGVNYGYT
>TRBJ1-3|TRBD1|NA|TRBV7-9
ASSWDRDGNTIY
>TRBJ1-2|TRBD1|few|TRBV2
ASSEARTGPGYGYT
>TRBJ1-1|TRBD1|NA|TRBV5-4
ASSGQGSRTEAF
>TRBJ1-2|TRBD1|NA|TRBV14
ASSPGDRPNYGYT
>TRBJ1-5|TRBD1|NA|TRBV28
ASSLNGQGTRQPQH
>TRBJ2-6|NA|NA|TRBV19
ASSMGHSGANVLT
>TRBJ2-5|TRBD1|NA|TRBV4-1
ASSARQGSVTETQY
>TRBJ1-6|TRBD1|NA|TRBV7-6
ASSLGQGSSPLH
>TRBJ1-2|TRBD1|NA|TRBV6-1
ASSERGPSTNYGYT
>TRBJ2-2|NA|NA|TRBV5-1
ASRSRGSNTGELF
>TRBJ2-1|NA|NA|TRBV28
ASSLALSYNEQF
>TRBJ1-1|NA|NA|TRBV6-1
ASHPRAVSGAEAF
>TRBJ1-2|NA|NA|TRBV18
ASSQDIDNLNYGYT
>TRBJ2-1|NA|NA|TRBV4-1
ASSQGGGIHNEQF
>TRBJ1-2|NA|NA|TRBV28
ASSLEISNYGYT
>TRBJ2-7|NA|NA|TRBV27
ASSFSLSSYEQY
>TRBJ2-5|NA|NA|TRBV7-9
ASSTLGAGKETQY
>TRBJ1-5|NA|NA|TRBV30
AWSVAGISNQPQH
>TRBJ2-2|TRBD1|few|TRBV9
ASSVGTGGFIGELF
>TRBJ1-6|NA|once|TRBV9
ASSVKQNNSPLH